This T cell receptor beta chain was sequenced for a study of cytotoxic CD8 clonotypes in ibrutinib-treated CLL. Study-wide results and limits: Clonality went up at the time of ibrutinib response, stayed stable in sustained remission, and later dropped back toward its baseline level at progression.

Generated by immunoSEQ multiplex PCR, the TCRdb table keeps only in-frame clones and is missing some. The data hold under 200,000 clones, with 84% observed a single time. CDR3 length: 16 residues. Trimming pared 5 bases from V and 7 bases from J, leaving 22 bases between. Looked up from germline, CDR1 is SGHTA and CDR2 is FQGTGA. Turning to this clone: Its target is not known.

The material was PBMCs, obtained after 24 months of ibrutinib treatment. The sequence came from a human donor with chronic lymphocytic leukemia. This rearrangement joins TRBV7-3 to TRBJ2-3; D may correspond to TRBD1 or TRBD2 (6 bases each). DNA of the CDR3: TGTGCCAGCAGCCCCTCTGGTGGTGGGGGGCCTAATACGCAGTATTTT. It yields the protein CASSPSGGGGPNTQYF. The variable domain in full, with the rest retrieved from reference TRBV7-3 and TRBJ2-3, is GAGVSQTPSNKVTEKGKYVELRCDPISGHTALYWYRQSLGQGPEFLIYFQGTGAADDSGLPNDRFFAVRPEGSVSTLKIQRTERGDSAVYLCASSPSGGGGPNTQYFGPGTRLTVL.